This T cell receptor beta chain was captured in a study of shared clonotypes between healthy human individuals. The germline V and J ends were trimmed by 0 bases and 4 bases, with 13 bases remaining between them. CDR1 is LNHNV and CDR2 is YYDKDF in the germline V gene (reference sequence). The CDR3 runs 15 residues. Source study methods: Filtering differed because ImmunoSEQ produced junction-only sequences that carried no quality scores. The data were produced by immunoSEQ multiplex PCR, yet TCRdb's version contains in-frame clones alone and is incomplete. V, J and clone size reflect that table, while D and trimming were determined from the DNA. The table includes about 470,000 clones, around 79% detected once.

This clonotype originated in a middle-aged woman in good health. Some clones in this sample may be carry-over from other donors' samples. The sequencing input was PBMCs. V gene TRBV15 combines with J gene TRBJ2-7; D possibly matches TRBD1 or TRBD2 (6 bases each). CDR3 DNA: TGTGCCACCAGCAGAGATTCTGGGGGGCTGTACGAGCAGTACTTC. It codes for CATSRDSGGLYEQYF.